The 27 T cell receptor beta chains reported below all come from one sample, sequenced in a study of shared clonotypes between healthy human individuals. Sequencing was performed with immunoSEQ multiplex PCR; in TCRdb, only in-frame clones are kept and a portion is missing. The sample includes around 2.1 million clones, under 97% of them seen just once. Material: naive CD4+ T cells sorted from blood. Subset denoted: CD45RA+ positively selected. Receptor source: a man between 18 and 29 years old in good health.

This chain links TRBV7-2 with TRBJ2-1; 8 nucleotides align to TRBD2. Trimming took 0 bases from V and 10 from J; bases not matched to a gene: 5. Germline V gene sequence: CDR1 SGHTA, CDR2 FQGNSA. The CDR3 sequence is 14 residues long. The CDR3 loop is CASSLAGIAGEQFF. As DNA, the CDR3 is TGTGCCAGCAGCTTAGCGGGGATAGCGGGGGAGCAGTTCTTC.

The chain recombines TRBV5-1 with TRBJ2-7, with 8 nucleotides matching TRBD2. V shed 4 bases, J shed 7 bases, and the junction held 10 bases outside the gene matches. This CDR3 spans 14 amino acids. Germline lookup yields CDR1 SGHRS and CDR2 YFSETQ. CDR3: CASSPRTSLGEQYF. The CDR3 DNA follows: TGCGCCAGCAGCCCCAGGACTAGCCTGGGGGAGCAGTACTTC.

This chain connects TRBV7-9 to TRBJ2-7; D gene uncertain. V was clipped by 4 bases and J by 1 base, with 14 bases between them. Germline CDR1 is SEHNR and CDR2 is FQNEAQ (reference sequence). CDR3 length: 15 residues. The CDR3 loop reads CASSSSGGSSYEQYF. CDR3 DNA: TGTGCCAGCAGCTCCTCAGGTGGTTCGTCCTACGAGCAGTACTTC.

The genes are TRBV6-1 and TRBJ1-5; 9 nucleotides align to TRBD1. The CDR3 runs to 14 residues. V lost 6 bases, J lost 3 bases, and 3 bases stayed unmatched. CDR1 is MNHNS and CDR2 is SASEGT in the germline V gene. The CDR3 region has the DNA TGTGCCAGCAGGGGGACAGGGTACAATCAGCCCCAGCATTTT. As protein: CASRGTGYNQPQHF.

The V call is TRBV27, the J call TRBJ2-1, with 10 bases lining up with TRBD2. V lost 5 bases, J lost 2 bases, and 9 bases stayed unmatched. CDR1 MNHEY and CDR2 SMNVEV come from the germline V gene (reference sequence). This CDR3 region has 17 residues. As DNA, the CDR3 is TGTGCCAGCAGTCCCCCCGGGACTAGCGCACCCTACAATGAGCAGTTCTTC. This translates into CASSPPGTSAPYNEQFF.

This chain connects TRBV5-1 to TRBJ1-1; no definite D call. The CDR3 is made up of 14 amino acids. The V end was cut by 5 bases, the J end by 0 bases, with 11 bases between. CDR1 is SGHRS and CDR2 is YFSETQ in the germline V gene. CDR3 sequence reads: CASRRENVNTEAFF. The CDR3 coding sequence is TGCGCCAGCAGGCGAGAGAATGTGAACACTGAAGCTTTCTTT.

The gene calls are TRBV27 and TRBJ1-2; D might be TRBD1 (5 bases). This CDR3 is built from 13 residues. Trimming removed 6 bases from V and 6 bases from J, with 14 bases in between. Germline CDR1 reads MNHEY; CDR2 reads SMNVEV (reference sequence). In DNA, the CDR3 is TGTGCCAGCAGACTGCTCCAGGGAAATGGCTACACCTTC. It encodes CASRLLQGNGYTF.

The V and J genes are TRBV10-1 and TRBJ2-7; 8 nucleotides line up with TRBD2. The CDR3 covers 12 residues. Germline V gene data show CDR1 as WNHNN and CDR2 as SYGVQD (reference sequence). The J segment lost 9 bases and the V segment lost 8 bases, leaving 9 bases of the junction unmatched. The CDR3 loop is CASGTSGAVQYF. The CDR3 DNA reads TGCGCCAGCGGCACTAGCGGAGCGGTGCAGTACTTC.

The CDR3 is CASNSLAGGPNEQYF. CDR3 nucleotides: TGTGCCAGCAATTCTCTGGCGGGGGGGCCCAACGAGCAGTACTTC. V gene TRBV5-4 combines with J gene TRBJ2-7; TRBD2 matches at 9 bases. The junction had 12 bases not matched to a gene; V was cut back by 6 bases and J by 5 bases. The CDR3 totals 15 residues. Germline V gene sequence: CDR1 SGHNT, CDR2 YYREEE (reference sequence).

This sequence joins TRBV5-1 and TRBJ1-1; D perhaps matches TRBD1 (5 bases). Germline V gene lookup returns CDR1 SGHRS and CDR2 YFSETQ. The V and J ends lost 3 bases and 1 base respectively, with 16 bases between them. The CDR3 is 16 amino acids. The CDR3 loop reads CASSSSWGLGNTEAFF. CDR3 in DNA: TGCGCCAGCAGCTCTAGTTGGGGCCTAGGGAACACTGAAGCTTTCTTT.

The chain combines TRBV11-3 with TRBJ2-1; unclear D gene. The CDR3 runs to 13 residues. CDR1 SGHNT and CDR2 YENEEA come from the germline V gene. V dropped 3 bases and J dropped 5 bases, with 8 bases sitting between them. The CDR3 DNA follows: TGTGCCAGCAGCTTCGACTCAAACAATGAGCAGTTCTTC. It encodes CASSFDSNNEQFF.

This chain joins TRBV4-3 and TRBJ2-1, with TRBD1 matching 10 bases. The V and J ends lost 1 base and 6 bases, in that order; junction bases with no gene match: 3. This CDR3 region has 15 residues. Germline V gene sequence: CDR1 LGHNA, CDR2 YSLEER. CDR3 DNA: TGCGCCAGCAGCCAAGGGGGGACAGGGGTCAATGAGCAGTTCTTC. It translates to CASSQGGTGVNEQFF.

The gene calls are TRBV19 and TRBJ2-5, with D possibly being TRBD1 (5 bases). The V end was cut by 3 bases, the J end by 2 bases, with 7 bases between. The CDR3 covers 13 residues. Germline values: CDR1 LNHDA, CDR2 SQIVND (reference sequence). CDR3 DNA: TGTGCCAGTAGTATCAGGGAACAAGAGACCCAGTACTTC. This gives the protein CASSIREQETQYF.

Regarding this clone: A read error may produce the germline difference seen at one junction end. Distinct nucleotide sequences in the sample also encode this CDR3. This chain links TRBV7-7 with TRBJ1-5; D possibly corresponds to TRBD1 (6 bases). Germline V gene data show CDR1 as SSHAT and CDR2 as FNYEAQ (reference sequence). CDR3 size: 13 residues. The CDR3: CASSSDRNQPQHF. The CDR3 DNA sequence: TGTGCTAGCAGCTCCGACAGGAATCAGCCCCAGCATTTT.

With regard to this clone: Other DNA variants within this sample encode the same CDR3. The V gene is TRBV30, the J gene TRBJ1-3; D ambiguous. This CDR3 spans 12 amino acids. Germline V gives CDR1 GTSNPN, CDR2 SVGIG (reference sequence). V was pared by 3 bases and J by 1 base, with 4 bases between. The CDR3 region is CAWSASGNTIYF. DNA of the CDR3: TGTGCCTGGAGCGCATCTGGAAACACCATATATTTT.

The genes are TRBV6-5 and TRBJ2-3; D call uncertain. Germline CDR1 reads MNHEY; CDR2 reads SVGAGI. There are 15 residues in the CDR3. V dropped 0 bases and J dropped 1 base, with 8 bases sitting between them. The CDR3 coding sequence is TGTGCCAGCAGTTACTCCAGGAGCGGCACAGATACGCAGTATTTT. It encodes CASSYSRSGTDTQYF.

CDR3 nucleotide sequence: TGTGCCAGCAGCGTAGGCGGGACAGGGAATTCACCCCTCCACTTT. Its translation: CASSVGGTGNSPLHF. The gene calls are TRBV9 and TRBJ1-6, with 9 bases that match TRBD1. The V gene end was trimmed by 0 bases and the J gene end by 7 bases; junction bases not matched to a gene: 2. The germline gives CDR1 SGDLS, CDR2 YYNGEE. This CDR3 region has 15 residues.

Points on this clone: The junction and the germline gene differ at one end; a read error may be behind it. The V and J genes are TRBV7-7 and TRBJ2-1; D is possibly TRBD2 (6 bases). From germline, CDR1 is SSHAT and CDR2 FNYEAQ (reference sequence). The CDR3 is 16 residues long. CDR3 amino acids: CASSSRAATRHNEQFF. CDR3 DNA sequence: TGTGCTAGCAGCTCCAGAGCTGCGACTAGACACAATGAGCAGTTCTTC.

This clone showed up just a few times. V gene TRBV5-6 combines with J gene TRBJ2-5, with 11 bases matching TRBD1. Germline V lookup: CDR1 SGHDT, CDR2 YYEEEE. The ends lost 1 base at V and 5 bases at J; junction bases unmatched: 7. The CDR3 sequence is 16 residues long. The CDR3 here is CASSLYGTGGWETQYF. The CDR3 region has the DNA TGTGCCAGCAGCTTGTACGGGACAGGGGGTTGGGAGACCCAGTACTTC.

The chain is built from TRBV28 and TRBJ1-6, with 8 positions matching TRBD1. Germline trimming cut 8 bases from V and 4 bases from J; bases unmatched to any gene: 4. The CDR3 length is 14 residues. Germline values: CDR1 MDHEN, CDR2 SYDVKM. CDR3 sequence reads: CASQGASYNSPLHF. The CDR3 region has the DNA TGTGCCAGCCAGGGGGCGAGTTATAATTCACCCCTCCACTTT.

The V gene is TRBV28, the J gene TRBJ1-5, with D tentatively TRBD1 (5 bases). Germline-derived CDR1 and CDR2 are MDHEN and SYDVKM. This CDR3 has 16 amino acids. The V end lost 8 bases, the J end lost 4 bases, and 21 bases lay between the germline ends. The CDR3 loop is CASDIGAGGFNQPQHF. In DNA form, the CDR3 reads TGTGCCAGCGATATCGGGGCAGGAGGATTTAATCAGCCCCAGCATTTT.

The chain carries TRBV18 and TRBJ1-1; no clear D. The CDR3 runs to 13 residues. CDR1 and CDR2 (germline): KGHSH, LQKENI. Trimming pared 3 bases from V and 10 bases from J, leaving 15 bases between. CDR3 amino acids: CASSPGSAGRAFF. Here the CDR3 DNA reads TGTGCCAGCTCACCCGGTTCAGCTGGCAGAGCTTTCTTT. Complete variable domain (other parts from reference TRBV18 and TRBJ1-1): NAGVMQNPRHLVRRRGQEARLRCSPMKGHSHVYWYRQLPEEGLKFMVYLQKENIIDESGMPKERFSAEFPKEGPSILRIQQVVRGDSAAYFCASSPGSAGRAFFGQGTRLTVV.

This chain links TRBV18 with TRBJ2-7; D is unclear. The CDR3 totals 14 residues. Germline V gives CDR1 KGHSH, CDR2 LQKENI. V was pared by 8 bases and J by 1 base, with 15 bases between. CDR3: CASPATQESYEQYF. Written as DNA, the CDR3 is TGTGCCAGCCCCGCGACGCAGGAGTCCTACGAGCAGTACTTC.

The V and J genes are TRBV7-9 and TRBJ1-2; D is unresolved. Germline V gene lookup returns CDR1 SEHNR and CDR2 FQNEAQ (reference sequence). Trimming shortened V by 5 bases and J by 1 base, and 5 bases separated the two germline ends. The CDR3 has 12 amino acids. CDR3 protein: CASSGRNYGYTF. DNA of the CDR3: TGTGCCAGCAGCGGACGTAACTATGGCTACACCTTC.

V and J are TRBV10-3 and TRBJ2-2; D not resolved. The ends were cut back, 5 bases at V and 8 bases at J, with 9 bases in the middle. Germline CDR1 is ENHRY and CDR2 is SYGVKD. This CDR3 comprises 12 residues. The CDR3 DNA sequence: TGTGCCATCAGTCGCCCCCCGGGGGAGCTGTTTTTT. Amino acid sequence: CAISRPPGELFF.

This clone was counted once. This rearrangement joins TRBV10-3 to TRBJ2-7, with 7 bases lining up with TRBD2. The trim removed 0 bases at V and 2 bases at J, leaving 1 base unmatched. This CDR3 region has 14 residues. CDR1 ENHRY and CDR2 SYGVKD come from the germline V gene. The DNA of the CDR3 is TGTGCCATCAGTGAGTCTACTAGCGCCTACGAGCAGTACTTC. This gives the protein CAISESTSAYEQYF.

The DNA of the CDR3 is TGTGCCACCCGGGACAGGGGATCATATAGCAATCAGCCCCAGCATTTT. Amino acids: CATRDRGSYSNQPQHF. V usage is TRBV19 and J usage is TRBJ1-5, with 10 positions matching TRBD1. The CDR3 has 16 amino acids. Looked up from germline, CDR1 is LNHDA and CDR2 is SQIVND (reference sequence). V was clipped by 10 bases and J by 0 bases; unmatched bases: 9. Using reference TRBV19 and TRBJ1-5 for the parts outside the CDR3, the full variable domain is DGGITQSPKYLFRKEGQNVTLSCEQNLNHDAMYWYRQDPGQGLRLIYYSQIVNDFQKGDIAEGYSVSREKKESFPLTVTSAQKNPTAFYLCATRDRGSYSNQPQHFGDGTRLSIL.